These 25 T cell receptor beta chains originate from one sample sequenced in a study of identical twins. Each CDR3 protein is one row after TCRdb ran MiXCR on the 5' RACE reads. Among 200,000 to 250,000 distinct CDR3 sequences, roughly 13% were seen once, and the ten largest hold under 4.5%. These data were also filed under a second study, of yellow fever vaccine responses in identical twins.

The sample comprised memory (CD45RO+) T cells sorted from blood. These receptors all stem from a woman under 30 in good health.

The chain joins TRBV5-1 to TRBJ1-1; TRBD1 agrees at 7 bases. This CDR3 spans 16 amino acids. V shed 4 bases and J 0 bases; nucleotides not matched to a gene: 9. Looked up from germline, CDR1 is SGHRS and CDR2 is YFSETQ. CDR3 loop: CASSPWGGGLNTEAFF. The DNA of the CDR3 is TGCGCCAGCAGCCCTTGGGGAGGGGGCTTGAACACTGAAGCTTTCTTT.

This clonotype was detected only a few times. A junction end diverges from the germline sequence, so it may reflect a read error. CDR3 sequence (DNA): TGTGCCAGCAGGGAAGGGACAGGGAGAGATGGCTACACCTTC. It specifies CASREGTGRDGYTF. The chain recombines TRBV6-1 with TRBJ1-2; TRBD1 agrees at 9 bases. This CDR3 has 14 amino acids. Germline lookup yields CDR1 MNHNS and CDR2 SASEGT.

This clonotype has at least ten counts. The chain employs TRBV29-1 and TRBJ2-5; 7 bases map to TRBD2. Per the germline V gene, CDR1 is SQVTM and CDR2 is ANQGSEA. Germline trimming cut 0 bases from V and 0 bases from J; bases unmatched to any gene: 4. The CDR3 has 15 amino acids. This chain's CDR3 is CSVEDQGGDQETQYF. For the CDR3, the DNA is TGCAGCGTTGAAGACCAGGGAGGGGACCAAGAGACCCAGTACTTC.

DNA for the CDR3: TGCGCCAGCGTAGGGGACAACACAGATACGCAGTATTTT. It encodes CASVGDNTDTQYF. The V and J genes are TRBV10-1 and TRBJ2-3; possible D gene TRBD1, 6 bases. Germline lookup yields CDR1 WNHNN and CDR2 SYGVQD (reference sequence). V lost 8 bases to trimming and J lost 2 bases, with 11 bases between them. CDR3 length: 13 residues.

This clonotype was picked up a small number of times. The rearrangement joins TRBV25-1 to TRBJ2-1, with 9 bases aligning to TRBD2. The J segment lost 9 bases and the V segment lost 6 bases, leaving 15 bases of the junction unmatched. Germline V gene sequence: CDR1 MGHDK, CDR2 SYGVNS. This CDR3 region has 16 residues. CDR3 DNA: TGTGCCAGCAGCGCTTTCACTAGCGGGTCAGTAGGTGAGCAGTTCTTC. This sequence encodes CASSAFTSGSVGEQFF.

Remarks on this clonotype: This clone may be a read error of a much larger clone one base away. J is TRBJ2-3 and V is TRBV29-1; TRBD1 might be the D (5 bases). The CDR3 contains 13 residues. Germline assignment: CDR1 SQVTM and CDR2 ANQGSEA. V dropped 4 bases and J dropped 0 bases, with 8 bases sitting between them. CDR3 sequence reads: CSVGTGSTDTQYF. The CDR3 DNA reads TGCAGCGTTGGAACAGGTAGCACAGATACGCAGTATTTT.

This clonotype was observed a handful of times. The chain joins TRBV3-1 to TRBJ2-7, with TRBD2 matching 7 bases. Germline V CDR1 and CDR2: LGHDT, YNNKEL (reference sequence). The V segment lost 4 bases and the J segment 6 bases; nucleotides outside the gene matches: 18. The CDR3 spans 17 residues. CDR3: CASSPRPQRGGRTEQYF. For the CDR3, the DNA is TGTGCCAGCAGCCCCCGGCCTCAGAGGGGCGGGAGAACCGAGCAGTACTTC.

This clonotype has only a few counts. The chain has TRBV3-1 and TRBJ2-1, with TRBD2 matching over 7 bases. This CDR3 is 13 amino acids long. Germline lookup yields CDR1 LGHDT and CDR2 YNNKEL (reference sequence). V trimming: 4 bases; J trimming: 7 bases; junction bases outside the gene matches: 4. In DNA, the CDR3 is TGTGCCAGCAGCCGGGGGGGGGAAAATGAGCAGTTCTTC. Amino acids: CASSRGGENEQFF.

The chain has TRBV28 and TRBJ2-7, with D perhaps assigned TRBD1 or TRBD2 (5 bases each). The CDR3 totals 14 residues. CDR1 MDHEN and CDR2 SYDVKM come from the germline V gene. V was clipped by 3 bases and J by 6 bases, with 15 bases between them. The CDR3 coding sequence is TGTGCCAGCAGTTTCTGGGGGACCGGCGGCGAGCAGTACTTC. It yields the protein CASSFWGTGGEQYF.

In this sample, this clonotype turned up many times. This chain uses TRBV4-2 with TRBJ1-6, with 8 bases identical to TRBD1. The germline V gene encodes CDR1 LGHNA and CDR2 YNFKEQ. The CDR3 extends over 14 amino acids. Germline trimming cut 5 bases from V and 9 bases from J; bases unmatched to any gene: 6. CDR3 amino acids: CASSVDREFSPLHF. CDR3 in DNA: TGTGCCAGCAGCGTGGACAGGGAATTTTCACCCCTCCACTTT.

The chain recombines TRBV7-2 with TRBJ1-3, with a weak D call TRBD1 (5 bases). The ends were cut back, 2 bases at V and 0 bases at J, with 11 bases in the middle. This CDR3 region has 16 residues. Per the germline V gene, CDR1 is SGHTA and CDR2 is FQGNSA. The CDR3 DNA follows: TGTGCCAGCAGCTTAACGGACACCCGCTCTGGAAACACCATATATTTT. Encoded protein: CASSLTDTRSGNTIYF.

The chain recombines TRBV6-1 with TRBJ2-1; weak D call: TRBD2 (5 bases). Germline values: CDR1 MNHNS, CDR2 SASEGT. CDR3 length equals 15 residues. V was pared by 8 bases and J by 10 bases, with 24 bases between. The CDR3 DNA sequence: TGTGCCAGCCAAGACCCGGCTAGCCTATCCCCGGAGCAGTTCTTC. This encodes CASQDPASLSPEQFF.

Worth noting for this clonotype: One end of the junction does not line up with germline, which may come from a read error. The chain links TRBV6-1 to TRBJ2-4; 10 bases agree with TRBD1. The CDR3 runs to 15 residues. Germline V gives CDR1 MNHNS, CDR2 SASEGT. CDR3 nucleotide sequence: TGTGCCAGCAGTCCTCTATCGACAGGGGGCGAAGATCTGCACTTC. Residues: CASSPLSTGGEDLHF.

The chain combines TRBV12-5 with TRBJ2-1, with TRBD2 identical over 7 bases. The junction had 10 bases not matched to a gene; V was cut back by 6 bases and J by 8 bases. Germline lookup yields CDR1 LGHNT and CDR2 FRNRAP. This CDR3 has 14 amino acids. Here the CDR3 reads CASGPGLVSDEQFF. The CDR3 region has the DNA TGTGCTAGTGGCCCCGGACTAGTAAGCGATGAGCAGTTCTTC.

This chain connects TRBV29-1 to TRBJ2-7, with D perhaps assigned TRBD1 or TRBD2 (6 bases each). Germline CDR1 SQVTM, CDR2 ANQGSEA. Trimming stripped 6 bases from V and 2 bases from J, with 17 bases between. The CDR3 has 14 residues. CDR3 coding DNA: TGCAGCGTATCCCAGAGGGGGGCAACCTACGAGCAGTACTTC. It yields the protein CSVSQRGATYEQYF.

The chain has TRBV18 and TRBJ2-3; 8 nucleotides agree with TRBD2. Germline V gene lookup returns CDR1 KGHSH and CDR2 LQKENI. The CDR3 contains 17 residues. V was pared by 3 bases and J by 4 bases, with 12 bases of the junction left unmatched. Here the CDR3 reads CASSPSAGRRGADTQYF. For the CDR3, the DNA is TGTGCCAGCTCACCTTCAGCCGGCCGGCGGGGGGCAGATACGCAGTATTTT.

There are a few counts of this clonotype. V gene TRBV4-1 combines with J gene TRBJ2-5, with 7 bases fitting TRBD1. V dropped 2 bases and J dropped 0; count of bases not matched to a gene: 9. CDR1 is MGHRA, CDR2 YSYEKL, per germline. The CDR3 is made up of 17 amino acids. The CDR3 coding sequence is TGCGCCAGCAGCCAAACCGGGACAGATACGTACCAAGAGACCCAGTACTTC. Residues: CASSQTGTDTYQETQYF.

The J gene is TRBJ2-3, the V gene TRBV12-3 or TRBV12-4; 9 bases are shared with TRBD1. V lost 6 bases to trimming and J lost 2 bases; unmatched junction nucleotides: 9. The CDR3 loop spans 16 amino acids. DNA of the CDR3: TGTGCCAGCAGACCCTACAGGGGGCGGGACACAGATACGCAGTATTTT. This sequence encodes CASRPYRGRDTDTQYF.

This clonotype turned up a few times. The chain carries TRBV3-1 and TRBJ2-7; D is unclear. The CDR3 spans 14 residues. CDR1 LGHDT and CDR2 YNNKEL come from the germline V gene (reference sequence). V was shortened by 4 bases and J by 10 bases, with 20 bases between the two germline ends. CDR3: CASSREVGSKGQYF. The CDR3 coding sequence is TGTGCCAGCAGCCGGGAAGTGGGAAGTAAGGGACAGTACTTC.

The rearrangement joins TRBV5-5 to TRBJ2-7, with TRBD1 matching 7 bases. Germline assignment: CDR1 SGHKS and CDR2 YYEKEE (reference sequence). The CDR3 sequence is 14 residues long. Trimming cost V 1 base and J 5 bases; bases outside gene matches: 6. The DNA for the CDR3 is TGTGCCAGCAGCTTGATCACAGGGGTTAACGAGCAGTACTTC. It is translated as CASSLITGVNEQYF.

The chain is built from TRBV28 and TRBJ2-7; D is ambiguous. The ends were cut back, 2 bases at V and 2 bases at J, with 7 bases in the middle. Germline V gene lookup returns CDR1 MDHEN and CDR2 SYDVKM. The CDR3 runs 13 residues. CDR3 sequence (DNA): TGTGCCAGCAGTTTAAACAGCCCCTACGAGCAGTACTTC. Protein sequence: CASSLNSPYEQYF.

The rearrangement uses TRBV28 and TRBJ2-3; D may be TRBD1 (6 bases). The CDR3 has 14 amino acids. In germline, CDR1 is MDHEN, CDR2 SYDVKM. The V gene lost 4 bases and the J gene lost 3 bases, with 11 bases spanning the gap. The CDR3 loop is CASSSRQGTDTQYF. The CDR3 DNA reads as TGTGCCAGCAGTTCCAGGCAGGGGACAGATACGCAGTATTTT.

This clonotype appeared many times. V and J are TRBV12-3 or TRBV12-4 and TRBJ2-7, with D tentatively TRBD1 (6 bases). Trimming took 5 bases from V and 4 from J, leaving 12 bases between them. The CDR3 is 13 residues long. The CDR3 protein is CASSLRDTYEQYF. The CDR3 nucleotides read TGTGCCAGCAGTCTCCGGGACACGTACGAGCAGTACTTC.

This clonotype was found a few times. This chain uses TRBV7-8 with TRBJ2-1; D uncertain. CDR1 is SGHVS and CDR2 is FQNEAQ in the germline V gene. Trimming removed 2 bases from V and 0 bases from J, with 8 bases in between. This CDR3 contains 15 residues. DNA of the CDR3: TGTGCCAGCAGCTTACCACCTAGCTCCTACAATGAGCAGTTCTTC. This encodes CASSLPPSSYNEQFF.

The chain uses TRBV27 and TRBJ2-3; D may be TRBD1 (5 bases). There are 14 residues in the CDR3. Looked up from germline, CDR1 is MNHEY and CDR2 is SMNVEV (reference sequence). With 2 bases removed from V and 2 bases from J, the gap between germline ends came to 8 bases. The CDR3 nucleotides are TGTGCCAGCAGTTTACAGGGAAACACAGATACGCAGTATTTT. Its protein product is CASSLQGNTDTQYF.